This T cell receptor beta chain emerged from a study of memory CD4+ T cells and cytomegalovirus serostatus. Looking at the study overall: Healthy Belgian adult donors included nine or ten CMV-positive and approximately 25 CMV-negative people.

As regards this clone: What it binds is unknown.

The length of the CDR3 is 12 residues. Germline V gene lookup returns CDR1 SGHAT and CDR2 FQNNGV. V was shortened by 5 bases and J by 2 bases, with 6 bases between the two germline ends. The sort gate was single viable CD3+CD4+CD8-CD45RO+ cells for memory CD4+ T cells. CD4+ T cells were isolated by positive magnetic selection. Original processing notes: Out-of-frame sequences were removed, leaving 2 million to 2.5 million distinct TCRbeta sequences. Data came from immunoSEQ multiplex PCR; TCRdb stores just in-frame clones and leaves some out. From that table come the V and J calls and clone size; the DNA was used to work out D and trimming. The table has over 60,000 clones, around 83% seen once. Study-wide points: Repertoires predicted CMV serostatus with median bootstrapped AUC of approximately 0.94.

The sequenced material came from memory CD4+ T cells from blood. The sequence was obtained from an adult in good health and CMV-seronegative. This sequence joins TRBV11-2 and TRBJ1-1; D is ambiguous. CDR3 in amino acids: CASSRDNTEAFF. CDR3 sequence (DNA): TGTGCCAGCAGCCGAGATAACACTGAAGCTTTCTTT.